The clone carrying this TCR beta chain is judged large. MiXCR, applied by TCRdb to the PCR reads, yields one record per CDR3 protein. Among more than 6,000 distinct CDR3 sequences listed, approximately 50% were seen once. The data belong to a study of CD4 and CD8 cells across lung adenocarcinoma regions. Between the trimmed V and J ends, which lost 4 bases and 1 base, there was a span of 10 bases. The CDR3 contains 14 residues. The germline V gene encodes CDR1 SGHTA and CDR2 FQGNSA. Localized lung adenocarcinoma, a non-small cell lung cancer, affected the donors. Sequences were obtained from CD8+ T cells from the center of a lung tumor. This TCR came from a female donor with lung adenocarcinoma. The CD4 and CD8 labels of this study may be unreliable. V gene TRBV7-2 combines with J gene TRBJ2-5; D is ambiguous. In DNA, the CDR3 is TGTGCCAGCAGCTGGGCAGGTTCCCAAGAGACCCAGTACTTC. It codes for CASSWAGSQETQYF.